This TCR beta chain was obtained from a study of CD4 T cells in relation to SARS-CoV-2 and coronaviruses. As for the study in general: Patient ages ranged from roughly 20 to 80, median 38.

This clone is a singleton in its sample. The antigen remains undetermined. Trimming cost V 8 bases and J 5 bases, with 18 bases left between them. The germline V gene encodes CDR1 SGHTA and CDR2 FQGTGA. This CDR3 has 14 amino acids. The repertoire was sequenced with immunoSEQ multiplex PCR; TCRdb's copy has only in-frame clones and lacks some. This sample carries roughly 30,000 clones, about 70% of them seen once, and the ten largest clones take 3.4%. This sequence was found in an adult with COVID-19. Sequenced: memory CD4+ T cells from PBMCs, cultured in vitro. V is TRBV7-3 and J is TRBJ2-5, with D perhaps TRBD1 or TRBD2 (5 bases each). This chain's CDR3 is CASSRFGGDETQYF. DNA of the CDR3: TGTGCCAGCTCGAGGTTTGGGGGAGACGAGACCCAGTACTTC.